The rows below give T cell receptor beta chains drawn from one sample of a study of molecular identifiers for immune sequencing clone quantification. One entry per CDR3 protein, called by TCRdb with MiXCR from the PCR reads. This sample has under 350,000 distinct CDR3 sequences; roughly 24% occur once, and the top ten carry 0.65% to 0.75%. Sequencing used naive CD8+ T cells from blood, with Jurkat cell RNA spiked in. These receptor sequences come from a human donor in good health. Some libraries in this study had Jurkat cell RNA spiked in. The CDR3 runs from the conserved cysteine through the conserved F or W. Each record gives: CDR3 DNA, CDR3 protein, clone size, D gene, J gene, V gene. The D gene is left open where the match is weak. Clone size is stated in some rows and not others, as once, few, many or a class when expanded.

DNA: TGTGCCAGCAGCTGGGGGACAGGTACTAACGAGCAGTACTTC
CDR3: CASSWGTGTNEQYF
size: NA
D: TRBD1
J: TRBJ2-7
V: TRBV5-4

DNA: TGTGCCAGCAGCTTACCGGCGGGGGCCACTGAAGCTTTCTTT
CDR3: CASSLPAGATEAFF
size: few
D: NA
J: TRBJ1-1
V: TRBV7-9

DNA: TGCAGCGTTGGGGCAGGCACCCCTGAAGCTTTCTTT
CDR3: CSVGAGTPEAFF
size: many
D: NA
J: TRBJ1-1
V: TRBV29-1

DNA: TGCAGTGCTAGAGATTTTATTGCAGGGACCACTGAAGCTTTCTTT
CDR3: CSARDFIAGTTEAFF
size: NA
D: NA
J: TRBJ1-1
V: TRBV20-1

DNA: TGTGCCAGCAGCTCCGGGACAGCTAACTATGGCTACACCTTC
CDR3: CASSSGTANYGYTF
size: few
D: TRBD1
J: TRBJ1-2
V: TRBV28

DNA: TGTGCCAGCAGTTTAGGACCGGGACAGGGCTCCGATGAGCAGTACTTC
CDR3: CASSLGPGQGSDEQYF
size: many
D: TRBD1
J: TRBJ2-7
V: TRBV28

DNA: TGTGCCAGCAGCTTAGGGACTAGCAGTACCTACGAGCAGTACTTC
CDR3: CASSLGTSSTYEQYF
size: few
D: TRBD2
J: TRBJ2-7
V: TRBV7-9

DNA: TGTGCCAGCAGCTTAGACGGGGCGGATCAGCCCCAGCATTTT
CDR3: CASSLDGADQPQHF
size: NA
D: NA
J: TRBJ1-5
V: TRBV7-6

DNA: TGTGCTAGTGGTTTGGTAGGCAGCTGCGAGCAGTACTTC
CDR3: CASGLVGSCEQYF
size: NA
D: NA
J: TRBJ2-7
V: TRBV12-5

DNA: TGTGCCAGCAGTTTAACCGCGGGGGTGGAGCAGTTCTTC
CDR3: CASSLTAGVEQFF
size: many
D: TRBD2
J: TRBJ2-1
V: TRBV12-3/TRBV12-4

DNA: TGCGCCCCACGGTCGAAAGAGCGGGACAGGGCTCGCAATGAGCAGTTCTTC
CDR3: CAPRSKERDRARNEQFF
size: few
D: TRBD1
J: TRBJ2-1
V: TRBV23-1

DNA: TGTGCCAGCAGGAGACCTCAGGGGCTAGCCAAAAACATTCAGTACTTC
CDR3: CASRRPQGLAKNIQYF
size: many
D: NA
J: TRBJ2-4
V: TRBV6-6

DNA: TGTGCCAGCAGCTTAGAGCCTAGCGGCACCTACGAGCAGTACTTC
CDR3: CASSLEPSGTYEQYF
size: once
D: TRBD2
J: TRBJ2-7
V: TRBV13

DNA: TGTGCCAGCAGTAGCCCGGACGGATATAGCAATCAGCCCCAGCATTTT
CDR3: CASSSPDGYSNQPQHF
size: many
D: NA
J: TRBJ1-5
V: TRBV28

DNA: TGTGCCAGCAGTGAAGCTCGTACAGCCTTCATCCTCCCCCCCCACTTT
CDR3: CASSEARTAFILPPHF
size: NA
D: NA
J: TRBJ1-6
V: TRBV2

DNA: TGTGCCAGCAGGGACCCCGGGACAGCACCCTACGAGCAGTACTTC
CDR3: CASRDPGTAPYEQYF
size: many
D: TRBD1
J: TRBJ2-7
V: TRBV28

DNA: TGCGCCAGCAGCCAAGATCCCGGGGGAATGCATTTT
CDR3: CASSQDPGGMHF
size: few
D: NA
J: TRBJ2-3
V: TRBV4-1

DNA: TGTGCCAGCAGCTCGGGGGCAGGGTACTACGAGCAGTACTTC
CDR3: CASSSGAGYYEQYF
size: many
D: NA
J: TRBJ2-7
V: TRBV6-2/TRBV6-3

DNA: TGTGCCAGCAGCTCCCGGACCCGGGGGCTTGGAACTGAAGCTTTCTTT
CDR3: CASSSRTRGLGTEAFF
size: few
D: NA
J: TRBJ1-1
V: TRBV7-9

DNA: TGTGCCAGCAGCACAGGCCGGGGGGCGCAGTATTTT
CDR3: CASSTGRGAQYF
size: many
D: TRBD2
J: TRBJ2-3
V: TRBV13

DNA: TGCGCCAGCAGCTACGTTGGTCACGGGGAGCTGTTTTTT
CDR3: CASSYVGHGELFF
size: many
D: NA
J: TRBJ2-2
V: TRBV4-1

DNA: TGTGCCAGCAGCTTAAAGGGGATTTTCCAAGAGACCCAGTACTTC
CDR3: CASSLKGIFQETQYF
size: NA
D: NA
J: TRBJ2-5
V: TRBV13

DNA: TGTGCCAGCGGCGGGAGGACTAGCGGGACCCCCGGGGAGCTGTTTTTT
CDR3: CASGGRTSGTPGELFF
size: few
D: TRBD2
J: TRBJ2-2
V: TRBV4-2

DNA: TGTGCCAGTAGTATATTGGGGGACATAAAAAGTGCTCGTCGCACAGATACGAAGTATTTT
CDR3: CASSILGDIKSARRTDTKYF
size: NA
D: NA
J: TRBJ2-3
V: TRBV19

DNA: TGTGCCAGCAGTTACTCGATTGGGGTAGCTTACGAGCAGTACTTC
CDR3: CASSYSIGVAYEQYF
size: few
D: NA
J: TRBJ2-7
V: TRBV6-5

DNA: TGTGCCAGCAACCGACAGTTCAATCAGCCCCAGCATTTT
CDR3: CASNRQFNQPQHF
size: NA
D: NA
J: TRBJ1-5
V: TRBV12-3/TRBV12-4

DNA: TGTGCCAGCAGCCAAGGACTAGCGGGGGAGTACGAGCAGTACTTC
CDR3: CASSQGLAGEYEQYF
size: few
D: TRBD2
J: TRBJ2-7
V: TRBV3-1

DNA: TGTGCCAGCAGCGATCCGGGACAGTTAGAGACCCAGTACTTC
CDR3: CASSDPGQLETQYF
size: many
D: TRBD1
J: TRBJ2-5
V: TRBV9

DNA: TGCGCCAGCAGCCAAGCGCGGCGGGAATCAGGGGCCAACGTCCTGACTTTC
CDR3: CASSQARRESGANVLTF
size: NA
D: NA
J: TRBJ2-6
V: TRBV4-3

DNA: TGTGCCAGCAGCTTACGGGTCAGAGGAGGGGCAGAGACCCAGTACTTC
CDR3: CASSLRVRGGAETQYF
size: many
D: NA
J: TRBJ2-5
V: TRBV7-9

DNA: TGTGCCAGCAGCTTGAGGGACAGGGGTCGAGAGACCCAGTACTTC
CDR3: CASSLRDRGRETQYF
size: NA
D: TRBD1
J: TRBJ2-5
V: TRBV5-6

DNA: TGTGCCTGGAGTGTACGACAGGGCGAGAGTCAGCCCCAGCATTTT
CDR3: CAWSVRQGESQPQHF
size: few
D: TRBD1
J: TRBJ1-5
V: TRBV30

DNA: TGTGCCAGCAGCCACCTTCGACAGATGAACACTGAAGCTTTCTTT
CDR3: CASSHLRQMNTEAFF
size: many
D: NA
J: TRBJ1-1
V: TRBV3-1

DNA: TGTGCCAGCAGTCCCACGGGGGCCTTATATGAAAAACTGTTTTTT
CDR3: CASSPTGALYEKLFF
size: many
D: NA
J: TRBJ1-4
V: TRBV28

DNA: TGTGCCAGCAGCGACGAACAGCCCCAGCATTTT
CDR3: CASSDEQPQHF
size: NA
D: NA
J: TRBJ1-5
V: TRBV6-1

DNA: TGTGCCAGCAGTTTACAAGGGGGACTGCAGACCCAGTACTTC
CDR3: CASSLQGGLQTQYF
size: few
D: NA
J: TRBJ2-5
V: TRBV27

DNA: TGTGCCTGGAGTGTACCGGGTTACACCGGGGAGCTGTTTTTT
CDR3: CAWSVPGYTGELFF
size: NA
D: NA
J: TRBJ2-2
V: TRBV30

DNA: TGTGCCAGCAGTCAAGGACAGGGGGCGGACGAGCAGTACTTC
CDR3: CASSQGQGADEQYF
size: many
D: TRBD1
J: TRBJ2-7
V: TRBV6-2/TRBV6-3

DNA: TGTGCCAGCAGTCCCCTTAATTCCAGGGGGACAAATGAAAAACTGTTTTTT
CDR3: CASSPLNSRGTNEKLFF
size: NA
D: TRBD1
J: TRBJ1-4
V: TRBV28

DNA: TGTGCCAGCGGACCGCTCAGGGGGCCTGGTGAGCAGTTCTTC
CDR3: CASGPLRGPGEQFF
size: NA
D: TRBD1
J: TRBJ2-1
V: TRBV27

DNA: TGCGCCAGCAGCCAAGATGTGCGGAGCCCGGGGACCCAGTACTTC
CDR3: CASSQDVRSPGTQYF
size: many
D: NA
J: TRBJ2-5
V: TRBV4-3

DNA: TGTGCCAGCAGTGAAGGTTCTAGCGCCTACAATGAGCAGTTCTTC
CDR3: CASSEGSSAYNEQFF
size: many
D: NA
J: TRBJ2-1
V: TRBV2

DNA: TGCGCCAGCAGTCAATCAGTAAAGGACCCGGGACCCGGCTACGAGCAGTACTTC
CDR3: CASSQSVKDPGPGYEQYF
size: few
D: NA
J: TRBJ2-7
V: TRBV23-1

DNA: TGTGCCAGCAGCCATCATCCGGGACAACAGAACACTGAAGCTTTCTTT
CDR3: CASSHHPGQQNTEAFF
size: few
D: NA
J: TRBJ1-1
V: TRBV7-6

DNA: TGCGCCAGCAGCCAAGAGGGCAGGGTGTCTGAAGCTTTCTTT
CDR3: CASSQEGRVSEAFF
size: NA
D: NA
J: TRBJ1-1
V: TRBV4-1

DNA: TGTGCCAGCGGTTGGGGGGCCTCCTCCTACAATGAGCAGTTCTTC
CDR3: CASGWGASSYNEQFF
size: few
D: NA
J: TRBJ2-1
V: TRBV9

DNA: TGTGCCAGCAGTTACATTAGCGGGAGGTACGATGAGCAGTTCTTC
CDR3: CASSYISGRYDEQFF
size: NA
D: TRBD2
J: TRBJ2-1
V: TRBV6-5

DNA: TGTGCCTGGAGTGTACAGGGGGCCTGGAACGAGCAGTACTTC
CDR3: CAWSVQGAWNEQYF
size: few
D: TRBD1
J: TRBJ2-7
V: TRBV30

DNA: TGTGCCAGCAGTTTTAGCGGGGGGGCAAACGAGCAGTACTTC
CDR3: CASSFSGGANEQYF
size: NA
D: TRBD2
J: TRBJ2-7
V: TRBV12-3/TRBV12-4

DNA: TGTGCCAGCAGCTTAGCGGTTGGCAGGGATGAAAAACTGTTTTTT
CDR3: CASSLAVGRDEKLFF
size: many
D: NA
J: TRBJ1-4
V: TRBV7-9

DNA: TGTGCCAGCAGCCCCTTGACAGGGGCCGGGGAGCTGTTTTTT
CDR3: CASSPLTGAGELFF
size: few
D: TRBD1
J: TRBJ2-2
V: TRBV7-6

DNA: TGTGCCTGGAGGGGGGACAATGAGCAGTTCTTC
CDR3: CAWRGDNEQFF
size: NA
D: NA
J: TRBJ2-1
V: TRBV30

DNA: TGTGCCAGCAGCTTAATCCCGACGGGACAGGGTGCTTCCACTGAAGCTTTCTTT
CDR3: CASSLIPTGQGASTEAFF
size: few
D: TRBD1
J: TRBJ1-1
V: TRBV11-1

DNA: TGTGCCAGCAGTGGGACTAGCGGGTATACAGATACGCAGTATTTT
CDR3: CASSGTSGYTDTQYF
size: few
D: TRBD2
J: TRBJ2-3
V: TRBV12-3/TRBV12-4

DNA: TGTGCCAGCAGCTTATCGGGCGGGGTGGATGAGCAGTTCTTC
CDR3: CASSLSGGVDEQFF
size: many
D: NA
J: TRBJ2-1
V: TRBV7-9